The 24 T cell receptor beta chains below all came from one sample that was sequenced in a study of blood T cell repertoires in COVID-19. The method was immunoSEQ multiplex PCR; TCRdb's version includes in-frame clones alone and lacks a portion of them. Of 150,000 to 200,000 clones listed, 60% to 80% are singletons. The specimen sequenced was peripheral blood. The source of these receptors is a man aged 55-75 years with active or convalescent COVID-19.

With regard to this clone: Other nucleotide sequences from this sample produce the same CDR3. The CDR3 protein is CASSLGASGSGDTQYF. DNA of the CDR3: TGTGCCAGCAGCTTGGGGGCTAGCGGGAGTGGAGATACGCAGTATTTT. The V and J genes are TRBV5-5 and TRBJ2-3, with 10 positions matching TRBD2. V shed 0 bases, J shed 5 bases, and the junction held 6 bases outside the gene matches. The CDR3 consists of 16 residues. Per the germline V gene, CDR1 is SGHKS and CDR2 is YYEKEE (reference sequence).

V and J are TRBV19 and TRBJ1-1; weak D call: TRBD1 (5 bases). This CDR3 is 13 amino acids long. V was trimmed by 1 base and J by 6 bases, leaving 9 bases between them. Germline V gene data show CDR1 as LNHDA and CDR2 as SQIVND (reference sequence). CDR3 protein: CASSIVRDSEAFF. The DNA of the CDR3 is TGTGCCAGTAGTATAGTAAGGGACTCTGAAGCTTTCTTT. Based on the CDR3 plus reference TRBV19 and TRBJ1-1, the full variable domain is DGGITQSPKYLFRKEGQNVTLSCEQNLNHDAMYWYRQDPGQGLRLIYYSQIVNDFQKGDIAEGYSVSREKKESFPLTVTSAQKNPTAFYLCASSIVRDSEAFFGQGTRLTVV.

The V call is TRBV30, the J call TRBJ2-3, with a weak D call TRBD2 (6 bases). The length of the CDR3 is 13 residues. Trimming removed 0 bases at V and 10 bases at J, with 14 bases between. Germline CDR1 reads GTSNPN; CDR2 reads SVGIG (reference sequence). The CDR3 loop reads CAWSVRGSQAQYF. CDR3 sequence (DNA): TGTGCCTGGAGTGTACGGGGGAGTCAGGCGCAGTATTTT.

Here the CDR3 DNA reads TGTGCCAGCAGCCACGATGGAGGGTACGGCGGGGAGCTGTTTTTT. It yields the protein CASSHDGGYGGELFF. This chain uses TRBV5-6 with TRBJ2-2; D might be TRBD2 (6 bases). V was cut by 4 bases and J by 7 bases, with 17 bases left in between. CDR1 SGHDT and CDR2 YYEEEE come from the germline V gene. The CDR3 totals 15 residues.

This rearrangement joins TRBV7-9 to TRBJ2-5; D is undetermined. The ends were cut back, 5 bases at V and 1 base at J, with 11 bases in the middle. This CDR3 is 14 amino acids long. CDR1 is SEHNR and CDR2 is FQNEAQ in the germline V gene (reference sequence). This CDR3 reads CASSTRESQETQYF. Written as DNA, the CDR3 is TGTGCCAGCAGCACCCGAGAGAGCCAAGAGACCCAGTACTTC.

The V and J genes are TRBV5-5 and TRBJ1-4; TRBD1 aligns across 11 bases. The CDR3 has 16 residues. Germline CDR1 SGHKS, CDR2 YYEKEE (reference sequence). Trimming removed 1 base from V and 7 bases from J; junction bases left unmatched: 6. CDR3 region: CASSLFRDRGFEKLFF. The DNA of the CDR3 is TGTGCCAGCAGCTTGTTTCGGGACAGGGGGTTTGAAAAACTGTTTTTT.

This chain connects TRBV4-1 to TRBJ2-7; D is perhaps TRBD1 (6 bases). The CDR3 runs 12 residues. Trimming removed 4 bases from V and 6 bases from J, with 10 bases in between. In germline, CDR1 is MGHRA, CDR2 YSYEKL. CDR3 nucleotides: TGCGCCAGCAGCCTAAACAGGGTCGAGCAGTACTTC. Encoded protein: CASSLNRVEQYF.

The gene calls are TRBV9 and TRBJ1-5; D may be TRBD1 (5 bases). The CDR3 extends over 15 amino acids. Germline loops: CDR1 SGDLS, CDR2 YYNGEE. V dropped 6 bases and J dropped 4 bases, with 17 bases sitting between them. The CDR3 loop reads CASTPSAGFNQPQHF. CDR3 DNA sequence: TGTGCCAGCACCCCATCGGCAGGGTTTAATCAGCCCCAGCATTTT.

The J gene is TRBJ1-5, the V gene TRBV5-1; D gene unclear. V lost 1 base and J 5 bases, leaving 10 bases between the germline ends. Germline V gene data show CDR1 as SGHRS and CDR2 as YFSETQ. The CDR3 has 14 amino acids. In DNA, the CDR3 is TGCGCCAGCAGCTTGAGTCATACGGATCAGCCCCAGCATTTT. Protein product: CASSLSHTDQPQHF.

V gene TRBV6-2 or TRBV6-3 combines with J gene TRBJ2-5, with 7 bases matching TRBD1. V lost 6 bases, J lost 5 bases, and 12 bases stayed unmatched. The CDR3 is 15 amino acids. In germline, CDR1 is MNHEY, CDR2 SVGEGT. Here the CDR3 DNA reads TGTGCCAGCAGCTCACCCACAGGGGCGCGGGAGACCCAGTACTTC. Its translation is CASSSPTGARETQYF.

There are many counts of this clone. The CDR3 loop is CASSPTVKQAEAFF. In DNA, the CDR3 is TGTGCCAGCAGCCCGACGGTTAAGCAGGCGGAAGCTTTCTTT. The rearrangement links TRBV11-2 to TRBJ1-1, with D uncertain. The germline V and J ends were trimmed by 5 bases and 8 bases, with 18 bases remaining between them. This CDR3 contains 14 residues. The germline CDR1 and CDR2 sequences are SGHAT and FQNNGV.

The chain employs TRBV3-1 (or the pseudogene TRBV3-2) and TRBJ1-5; 8 nucleotides agree with TRBD1. Germline V lookup: CDR1 LGHDT, CDR2 YNNKEL (reference sequence). After removal of 0 bases from V and 7 bases from J, the junction contained 5 bases not matched to a gene. The CDR3 loop spans 15 amino acids. The CDR3 DNA follows: TGTGCCAGCAGCCAAGAGACAGGGGTATACCAGCCCCAGCATTTT. Protein sequence: CASSQETGVYQPQHF.

This clone was detected many times. The chain links TRBV2 to TRBJ2-1; no clear D gene. The CDR3 length is 11 residues. V dropped 5 bases and J dropped 4 bases, with 3 bases sitting between them. CDR1 SNHLY and CDR2 FYNNEI come from the germline V gene. This CDR3 is CASSLYNEQFF. The CDR3 region has the DNA TGTGCCAGCAGTCTTTACAATGAGCAGTTCTTC.

A single count supports this clone. This chain uses TRBV7-2 with TRBJ2-1; D perhaps matches TRBD1 (6 bases). The CDR3 totals 17 residues. Germline CDR1 SGHTA, CDR2 FQGNSA. Trimming stripped 3 bases from V and 0 bases from J, with 15 bases between. The CDR3 sequence: CASSLGTTGFSYNEQFF. In nucleotides, the CDR3 is TGTGCCAGCAGCTTGGGGACGACAGGATTCTCCTACAATGAGCAGTTCTTC.

V usage is TRBV5-6 and J usage is TRBJ1-4; D gene ambiguous. This CDR3 has 13 amino acids. CDR1 and CDR2 from the germline V gene are SGHDT and YYEEEE. Trimming removed 0 bases at V and 5 bases at J, with 5 bases between. As DNA, the CDR3 is TGTGCCAGCAGCTTGGTACAGAATGAAAAACTGTTTTTT. Protein: CASSLVQNEKLFF.

The rearrangement links TRBV28 to TRBJ2-3; TRBD2 matches at 10 bases. The germline CDR1 and CDR2 sequences are MDHEN and SYDVKM. This CDR3 has 16 amino acids. The junction had 10 bases not matched to a gene; V was cut back by 2 bases and J by 8 bases. In DNA, the CDR3 is TGTGCCAGCAGTTTAACTAGCGGGAATTTTGGAGGTACGCAGTATTTT. Its translation: CASSLTSGNFGGTQYF. The full variable domain, its missing parts supplied by reference TRBV28 and TRBJ2-3, is DVKVTQSSRYLVKRTGEKVFLECVQDMDHENMFWYRQDPGLGLRLIYFSYDVKMKEKGDIPEGYSVSREKKERFSLILESASTNQTSMYLCASSLTSGNFGGTQYFGPGTRLTVL.

This chain links TRBV6-5 with TRBJ2-5; TRBD2 might be the D (6 bases). The V and J ends lost 4 bases and 4 bases respectively, with 19 bases between them. The CDR3 loop spans 16 amino acids. The germline gives CDR1 MNHEY, CDR2 SVGAGI. Here the CDR3 DNA reads TGTGCCAGCAGTTCCCGCGGGACCCGGCCGGCAGAGACCCAGTACTTC. Translated: CASSSRGTRPAETQYF.

The chain links TRBV2 to TRBJ2-3, with 8 bases matching TRBD2. The trim removed 5 bases at V and 2 bases at J, leaving 3 bases unmatched. The CDR3 has 14 amino acids. The germline CDR1 and CDR2 sequences are SNHLY and FYNNEI. CDR3 region: CASSLSGVTDTQYF. CDR3 in DNA: TGTGCCAGCAGTCTTAGCGGGGTCACAGATACGCAGTATTTT.

The V gene is TRBV9, the J gene TRBJ2-1; 14 bases are shared with TRBD2. There are 15 residues in the CDR3. Germline loops: CDR1 SGDLS, CDR2 YYNGEE. V shed 4 bases and J 6 bases; nucleotides not matched to a gene: 3. CDR3 in DNA: TGTGCCAGCAGCTTCGGGACTAGCGGGAGCAATGAGCAGTTCTTC. Protein: CASSFGTSGSNEQFF.

The chain recombines TRBV10-3 with TRBJ2-3; 9 bases map to TRBD2. Looked up from germline, CDR1 is ENHRY and CDR2 is SYGVKD. After removal of 4 bases from V and 1 base from J, the junction contained 12 bases not matched to a gene. This CDR3 spans 18 amino acids. CDR3 DNA: TGTGCCATCAGTGGGATAGCGGGAGTAGTGACGGGCACAGATACGCAGTATTTT. Translating gives CAISGIAGVVTGTDTQYF.

This chain uses TRBV10-3 with TRBJ2-7; 15 bases are a match to TRBD2. Germline loops: CDR1 ENHRY, CDR2 SYGVKD. The V and J ends lost 0 bases and 0 bases, in that order; junction bases with no gene match: 3. The length of the CDR3 is 18 residues. In DNA form, the CDR3 reads TGTGCCATCAGTGAGTCGGGGACTAGCGGGAGGACCTCCTACGAGCAGTACTTC. Protein sequence: CAISESGTSGRTSYEQYF.

This sequence joins TRBV4-2 and TRBJ1-5, with TRBD1 as a possible D gene (6 bases). The CDR3 extends over 17 amino acids. The germline CDR1 and CDR2 sequences are LGHNA and YNFKEQ. Trimming took 1 base from V and 1 from J, leaving 14 bases between them. This CDR3 is CASSQGVGGGSNQPQHF. The CDR3 DNA reads as TGTGCCAGCAGCCAAGGGGTGGGAGGGGGGAGCAATCAGCCCCAGCATTTT.

In this sample, this clone turned up a few times. The V gene is TRBV5-1, the J gene TRBJ2-7, with TRBD1 matching over 7 bases. This CDR3 contains 14 residues. Losses at the gene ends were 4 bases for V and 6 bases for J; bases not matched to a gene: 10. CDR1 and CDR2 (germline): SGHRS, YFSETQ. As DNA, the CDR3 is TGCGCCAGCAGCGCCGGACAGGCTCGGAGCGAGCAGTACTTC. Its protein product is CASSAGQARSEQYF.

V and J are TRBV7-2 and TRBJ1-2; 7 bases map to TRBD1. The CDR3 extends over 14 amino acids. V lost 4 bases to trimming and J lost 7 bases; unmatched junction nucleotides: 9. Germline values: CDR1 SGHTA, CDR2 FQGNSA. The CDR3, as DNA: TGTGCCAGCAGCTCCGCGAGAAACAGGGGTGGCTACACCTTC. Translation gives CASSSARNRGGYTF.